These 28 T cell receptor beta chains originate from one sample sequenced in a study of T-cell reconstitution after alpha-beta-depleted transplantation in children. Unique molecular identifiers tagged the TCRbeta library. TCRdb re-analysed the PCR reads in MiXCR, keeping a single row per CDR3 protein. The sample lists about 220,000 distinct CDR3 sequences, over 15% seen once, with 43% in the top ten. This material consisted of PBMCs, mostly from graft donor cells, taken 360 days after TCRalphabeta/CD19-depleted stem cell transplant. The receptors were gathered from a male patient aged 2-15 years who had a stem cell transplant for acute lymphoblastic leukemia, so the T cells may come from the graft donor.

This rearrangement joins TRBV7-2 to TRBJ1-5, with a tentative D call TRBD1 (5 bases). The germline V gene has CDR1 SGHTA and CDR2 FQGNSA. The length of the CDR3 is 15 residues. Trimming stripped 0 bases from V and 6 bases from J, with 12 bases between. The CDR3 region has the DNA TGTGCCAGCAGCTTAGCTTCAGGGTCTGTTCAGCCCCAGCATTTT. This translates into CASSLASGSVQPQHF.

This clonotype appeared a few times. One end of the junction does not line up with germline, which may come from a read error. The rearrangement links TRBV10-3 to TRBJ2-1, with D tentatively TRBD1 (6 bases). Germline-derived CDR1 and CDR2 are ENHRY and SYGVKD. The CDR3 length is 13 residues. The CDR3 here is CAIGDRTYNEQFF. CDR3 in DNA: TGTGCCATCGGTGACAGGACCTACAATGAGCAGTTCTTC.

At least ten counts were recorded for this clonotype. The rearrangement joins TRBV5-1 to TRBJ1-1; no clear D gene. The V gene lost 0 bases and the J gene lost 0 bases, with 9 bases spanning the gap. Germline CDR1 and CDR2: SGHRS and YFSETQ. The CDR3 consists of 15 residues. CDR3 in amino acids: CASSLDSTLNTEAFF. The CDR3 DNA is TGCGCCAGCAGCTTGGATTCGACCTTGAACACTGAAGCTTTCTTT.

The CDR3 region has the DNA TGTGCCAGCAGCAGGGGATCAAGTGGCTACACCTTC. Translated, it gives CASSRGSSGYTF. The J gene is TRBJ1-2, the V gene TRBV6-1; weak D call: TRBD1 (6 bases). From germline, CDR1 is MNHNS and CDR2 SASEGT. Trimming pared 6 bases from V and 7 bases from J, leaving 12 bases between. CDR3 length: 12 amino acids.

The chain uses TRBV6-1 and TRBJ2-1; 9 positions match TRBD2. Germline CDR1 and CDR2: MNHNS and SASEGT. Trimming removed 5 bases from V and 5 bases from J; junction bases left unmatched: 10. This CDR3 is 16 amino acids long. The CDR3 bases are TGTGCCAGCAGTCTCGCGGGGGGGCCGAGGAACAATGAGCAGTTCTTC. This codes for CASSLAGGPRNNEQFF.

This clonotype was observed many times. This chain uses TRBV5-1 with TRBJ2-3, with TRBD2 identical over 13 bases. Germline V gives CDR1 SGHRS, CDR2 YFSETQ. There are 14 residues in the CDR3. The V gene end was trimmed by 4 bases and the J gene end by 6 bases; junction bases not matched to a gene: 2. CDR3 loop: CASSPTSGRDTQYF. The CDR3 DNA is TGCGCCAGCAGCCCGACTAGCGGGAGGGATACGCAGTATTTT.

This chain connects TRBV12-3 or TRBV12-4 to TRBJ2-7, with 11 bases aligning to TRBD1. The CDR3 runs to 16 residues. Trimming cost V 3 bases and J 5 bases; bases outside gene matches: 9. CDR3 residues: CASSFSLRTGGDEQYF. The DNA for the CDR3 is TGTGCCAGCAGTTTTTCTCTTAGGACAGGGGGCGACGAGCAGTACTTC.

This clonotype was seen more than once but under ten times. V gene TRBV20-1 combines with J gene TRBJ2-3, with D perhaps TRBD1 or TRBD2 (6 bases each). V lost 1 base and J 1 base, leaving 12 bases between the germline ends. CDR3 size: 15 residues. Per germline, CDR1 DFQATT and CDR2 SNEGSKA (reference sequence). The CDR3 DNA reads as TGCAGTGCTAGAGGGGGGGCGTTTCGCACAGATACGCAGTATTTT. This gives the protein CSARGGAFRTDTQYF.

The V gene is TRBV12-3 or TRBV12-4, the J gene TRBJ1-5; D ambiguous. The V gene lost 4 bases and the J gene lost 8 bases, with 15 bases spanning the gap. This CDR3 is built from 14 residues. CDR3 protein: CASSSPPGHKPQHF. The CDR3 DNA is TGTGCCAGCAGTTCTCCCCCGGGTCACAAGCCCCAGCATTTT.

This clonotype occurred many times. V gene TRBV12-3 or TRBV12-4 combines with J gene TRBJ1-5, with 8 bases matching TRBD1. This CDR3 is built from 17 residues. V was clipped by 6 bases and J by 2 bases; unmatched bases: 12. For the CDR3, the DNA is TGTGCCAGCAGACCAGACAGGGGTGTGAGGGGCAATCAGCCCCAGCATTTT. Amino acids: CASRPDRGVRGNQPQHF.

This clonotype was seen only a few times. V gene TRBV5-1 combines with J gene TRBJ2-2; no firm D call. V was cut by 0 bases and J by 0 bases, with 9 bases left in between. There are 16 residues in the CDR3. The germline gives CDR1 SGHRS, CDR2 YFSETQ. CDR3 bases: TGCGCCAGCAGCTTGGTCCCGCAAGCGAACACCGGGGAGCTGTTTTTT. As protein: CASSLVPQANTGELFF.

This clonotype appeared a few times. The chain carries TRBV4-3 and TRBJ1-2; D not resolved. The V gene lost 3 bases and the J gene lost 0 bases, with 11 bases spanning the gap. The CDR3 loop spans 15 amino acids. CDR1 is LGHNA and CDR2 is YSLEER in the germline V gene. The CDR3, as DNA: TGCGCCAGCAGCCAGGTTCAGGTTTCTAACTATGGCTACACCTTC. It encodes CASSQVQVSNYGYTF.

The CDR3 bases are TGTGCCAGCTGGCCGGACTCGGGGTATGAGCAGTTCTTC. This encodes CASWPDSGYEQFF. V usage is TRBV6-1 and J usage is TRBJ2-1, with TRBD2 as a possible D gene (5 bases). V was shortened by 8 bases and J by 8 bases, with 16 bases between the two germline ends. This CDR3 contains 13 residues. CDR1 is MNHNS, CDR2 SASEGT, per germline.

The CDR3 DNA is TGTGCCAGCAAATTAGGGGAGGCCCTCCCAGATACGCAGTATTTT. This gives the protein CASKLGEALPDTQYF. The rearrangement uses TRBV6-1 and TRBJ2-3, with TRBD2 as a possible D gene (6 bases). The CDR3 sequence is 15 residues long. Trimming left V 7 bases short and J 4 bases short, with 18 bases between. Germline V CDR1 and CDR2: MNHNS, SASEGT.

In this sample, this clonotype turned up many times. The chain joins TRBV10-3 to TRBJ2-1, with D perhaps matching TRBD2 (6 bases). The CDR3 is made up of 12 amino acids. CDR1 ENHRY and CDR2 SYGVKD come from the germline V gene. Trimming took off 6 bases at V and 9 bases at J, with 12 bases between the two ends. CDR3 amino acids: CAIRAVGGEQFF. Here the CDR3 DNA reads TGTGCCATCAGAGCCGTGGGAGGTGAGCAGTTCTTC.

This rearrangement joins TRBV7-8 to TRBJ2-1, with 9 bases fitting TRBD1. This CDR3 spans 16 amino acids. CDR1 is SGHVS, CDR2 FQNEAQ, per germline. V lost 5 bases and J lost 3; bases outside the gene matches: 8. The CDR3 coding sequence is TGTGCCAGCAGCCCCGGTCGGACAGGGGTCTACAATGAGCAGTTCTTC. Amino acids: CASSPGRTGVYNEQFF.

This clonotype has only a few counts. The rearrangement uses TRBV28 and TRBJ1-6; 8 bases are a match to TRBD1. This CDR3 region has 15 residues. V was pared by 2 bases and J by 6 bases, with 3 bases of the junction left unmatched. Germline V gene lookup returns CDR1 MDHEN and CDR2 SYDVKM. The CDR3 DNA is TGTGCCAGCAGTTTAGATCAGGGGGCTAATTCACCCCTCCACTTT. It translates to CASSLDQGANSPLHF.

Here the CDR3 reads CASSLPGLGSYF. The CDR3 bases are TGTGCCAGCAGTTTACCGGGACTAGGGTCTTATTTT. The J gene is TRBJ2-3, the V gene TRBV12-3 or TRBV12-4; TRBD2 matches at 8 bases. J lost 15 bases, V lost 2 bases, and 7 bases had no gene match. This CDR3 has 12 residues.

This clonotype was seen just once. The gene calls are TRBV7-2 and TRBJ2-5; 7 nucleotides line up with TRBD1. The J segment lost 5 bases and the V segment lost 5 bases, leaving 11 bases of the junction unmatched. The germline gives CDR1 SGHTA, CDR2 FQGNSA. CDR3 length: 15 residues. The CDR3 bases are TGTGCCAGCAGCCCGGGACAGATACTATGGGAGACCCAGTACTTC. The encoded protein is CASSPGQILWETQYF.

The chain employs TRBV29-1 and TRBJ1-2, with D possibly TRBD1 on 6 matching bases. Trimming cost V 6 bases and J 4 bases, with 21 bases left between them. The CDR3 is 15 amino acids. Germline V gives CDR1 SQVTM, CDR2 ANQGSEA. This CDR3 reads CSVETPGAGFYGYTF. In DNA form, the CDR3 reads TGCAGCGTCGAAACCCCAGGGGCAGGATTCTATGGCTACACCTTC.

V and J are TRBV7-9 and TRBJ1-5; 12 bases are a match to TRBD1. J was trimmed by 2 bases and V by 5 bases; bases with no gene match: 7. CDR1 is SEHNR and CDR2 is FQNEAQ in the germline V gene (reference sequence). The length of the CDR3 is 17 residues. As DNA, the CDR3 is TGTGCCAGCAGCCAGGGACAGGGGGCTCGAGGCAATCAGCCCCAGCATTTT. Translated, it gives CASSQGQGARGNQPQHF.

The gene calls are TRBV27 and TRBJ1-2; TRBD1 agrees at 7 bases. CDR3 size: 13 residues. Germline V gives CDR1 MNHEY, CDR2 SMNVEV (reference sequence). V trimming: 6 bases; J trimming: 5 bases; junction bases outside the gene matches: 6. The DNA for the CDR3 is TGTGCCAGCAGCCTACAGGGGACGTATGGCTACACCTTC. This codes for CASSLQGTYGYTF.

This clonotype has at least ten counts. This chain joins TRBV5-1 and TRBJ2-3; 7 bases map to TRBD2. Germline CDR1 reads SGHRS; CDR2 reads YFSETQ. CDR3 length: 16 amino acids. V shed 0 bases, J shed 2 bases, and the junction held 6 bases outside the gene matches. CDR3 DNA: TGCGCCAGCAGCTTGGTGAGCGGGGCCCACACAGATACGCAGTATTTT. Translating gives CASSLVSGAHTDTQYF.

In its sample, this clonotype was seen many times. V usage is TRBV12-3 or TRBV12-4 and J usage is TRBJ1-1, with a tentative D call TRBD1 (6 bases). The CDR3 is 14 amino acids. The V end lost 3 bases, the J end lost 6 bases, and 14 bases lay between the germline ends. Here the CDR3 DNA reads TGTGCCAGCAGTTTGGGGACACACGCCTCTGAAGCTTTCTTT. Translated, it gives CASSLGTHASEAFF.

The CDR3 bases are TGTGCCAGCAGCCAAGATTTAGGAAGTGGAGATACGCAGTATTTT. As protein: CASSQDLGSGDTQYF. The rearrangement links TRBV3-1 to TRBJ2-3; D gene ambiguous. V lost 0 bases and J 5 bases, leaving 12 bases between the germline ends. The CDR3 length is 15 residues. Germline V lookup: CDR1 LGHDT, CDR2 YNNKEL (reference sequence).

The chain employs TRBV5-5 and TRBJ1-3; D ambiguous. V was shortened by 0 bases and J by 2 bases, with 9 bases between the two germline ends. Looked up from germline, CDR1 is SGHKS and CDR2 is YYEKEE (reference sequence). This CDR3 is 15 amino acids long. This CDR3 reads CASSLARGPGNTIYF. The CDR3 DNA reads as TGTGCCAGCAGCTTGGCCCGGGGTCCTGGAAACACCATATATTTT.

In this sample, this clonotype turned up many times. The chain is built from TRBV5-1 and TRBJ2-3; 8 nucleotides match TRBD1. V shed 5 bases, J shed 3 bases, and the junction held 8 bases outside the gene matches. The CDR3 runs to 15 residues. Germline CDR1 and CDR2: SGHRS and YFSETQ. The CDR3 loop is CASRDRVDETDTQYF. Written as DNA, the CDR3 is TGCGCCAGCAGGGACAGGGTCGACGAAACAGATACGCAGTATTTT.

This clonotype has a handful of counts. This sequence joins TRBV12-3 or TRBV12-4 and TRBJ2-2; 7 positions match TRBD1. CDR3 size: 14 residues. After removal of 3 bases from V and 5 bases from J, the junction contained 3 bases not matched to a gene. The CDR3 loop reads CASSLTGFTGELFF. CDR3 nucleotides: TGTGCCAGCAGTTTGACAGGGTTTACCGGGGAGCTGTTTTTT.